This T cell receptor beta chain is from a study of Tregs in tolerant kidney transplant recipients. The CDR3 contains 15 residues. The trim removed 0 bases at V and 6 bases at J, leaving 8 bases unmatched. The germline CDR1 and CDR2 sequences are GTSNPN and SVGIG (reference sequence). Sequenced by immunoSEQ multiplex PCR; TCRdb stores in-frame clones only, minus some. The repertoire consists of 75,000 to 95,000 clones, with approximately 92% occurring once and the leading ten covering roughly 5%. Notes on the study in general: Findings come from small patient numbers and require larger validation.

With regard to this clone: Its specificity is unknown.

Thawed PBMCs were FACS-sorted into unstimulated CD4+CD25+CD127- regulatory T cells, CD4+CD25- non-regulatory cells, CD4 and CD8 cells. V usage is TRBV30 and J usage is TRBJ1-1, with 9 bases fitting TRBD1. The sample taken for sequencing was CD8+ T cells from blood. The receptor was isolated from a human donor in good health. CDR3 in amino acids: CAWSVEPGQGAEAFF. CDR3 nucleotide sequence: TGTGCCTGGAGTGTTGAACCGGGACAGGGAGCTGAAGCTTTCTTT. Full variable domain (missing parts from reference TRBV30 and TRBJ1-1): SQTIHQWPATLVQPVGSPLSLECTVEGTSNPNLYWYRQAAGRGLQLLFYSVGIGQISSEVPQNLSASRPQDRQFILSSKKLLLSDSGFYLCAWSVEPGQGAEAFFGQGTRLTVV.